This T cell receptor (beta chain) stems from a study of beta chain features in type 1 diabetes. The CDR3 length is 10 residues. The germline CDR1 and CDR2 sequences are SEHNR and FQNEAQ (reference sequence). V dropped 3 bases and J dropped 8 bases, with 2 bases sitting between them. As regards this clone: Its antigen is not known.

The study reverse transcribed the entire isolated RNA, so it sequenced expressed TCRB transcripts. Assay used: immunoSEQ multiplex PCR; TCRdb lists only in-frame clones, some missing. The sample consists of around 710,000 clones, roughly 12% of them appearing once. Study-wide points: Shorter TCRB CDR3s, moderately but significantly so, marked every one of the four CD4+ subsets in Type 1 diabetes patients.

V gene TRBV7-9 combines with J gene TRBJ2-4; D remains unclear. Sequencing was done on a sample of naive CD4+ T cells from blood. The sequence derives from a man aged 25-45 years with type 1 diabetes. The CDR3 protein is CASSFDIQYF. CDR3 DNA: TGTGCCAGCAGCTTTGACATTCAGTACTTC.